Below, 8 T cell receptor beta chains from the same sample are listed, as sequenced in a study of OX40 agonist ivuxolimab in advanced cancers. Measured with immunoSEQ multiplex PCR; TCRdb has only the in-frame clones, and not every one. The sample yields around 60,000 clones, about four fifths seen once. This specimen was CD4+ or CD8+ T cells sorted from blood, taken in a trial of the OX40 agonist ivuxolimab. The receptors come from an adult with an advanced solid tumor such as melanoma, head and neck, liver or kidney cancer.

The V gene is TRBV19, the J gene TRBJ1-1; 10 bases align to TRBD1. This CDR3 contains 17 residues. Germline-derived CDR1 and CDR2 are LNHDA and SQIVND (reference sequence). J lost 6 bases, V lost 5 bases, and 15 bases had no gene match. In DNA form, the CDR3 reads TGTGCCAGTAGTGTCCTCTTCCGGGACAGGGGTATCCCTGAAGCTTTCTTT. It translates to CASSVLFRDRGIPEAFF.

This clone occurred once. The rearrangement uses TRBV30 and TRBJ1-1; D gene unclear. V lost 1 base and J 4 bases, leaving 13 bases between the germline ends. This CDR3 spans 14 amino acids. Germline V CDR1 and CDR2: GTSNPN, SVGIG (reference sequence). The DNA for the CDR3 is TGTGCCTGGAGTGCGGTAATATCCCGCACTGAAGCTTTCTTT. It codes for CAWSAVISRTEAFF.

In nucleotides, the CDR3 is TGTGCCAGCAGCTTTAAGACAGGGGGTTGGTCCTACGAGCAGTACTTC. Encoded protein: CASSFKTGGWSYEQYF. V and J are TRBV7-9 and TRBJ2-7; TRBD1 aligns across 9 bases. The germline CDR1 and CDR2 sequences are SEHNR and FQNEAQ (reference sequence). The CDR3 is 16 residues long. V shed 3 bases and J 1 base; nucleotides not matched to a gene: 7.

This clone was counted only a few times. This chain links TRBV30 with TRBJ2-1, with 9 bases fitting TRBD1. The CDR3 runs 14 residues. The ends lost 2 bases at V and 4 bases at J; junction bases unmatched: 3. Germline V CDR1 and CDR2: GTSNPN, SVGIG (reference sequence). CDR3 residues: CAWSRDRVYNEQFF. For the CDR3, the DNA is TGTGCCTGGAGTCGGGACAGGGTTTACAATGAGCAGTTCTTC.

V usage is TRBV19 and J usage is TRBJ2-1, with D possibly TRBD1 on 6 matching bases. This CDR3 has 16 residues. CDR1 LNHDA and CDR2 SQIVND come from the germline V gene (reference sequence). V was shortened by 4 bases and J by 6 bases, with 19 bases between the two germline ends. The CDR3 here is CASSTSQGDLPNEQFF. The DNA for the CDR3 is TGTGCCAGTAGTACTTCACAGGGAGATCTCCCCAATGAGCAGTTCTTC.

This chain joins TRBV13 and TRBJ1-6, with D unresolved. Germline CDR1 PRHDT, CDR2 FYEKMQ (reference sequence). This CDR3 comprises 15 residues. The V end was cut by 2 bases, the J end by 6 bases, with 11 bases between. For the CDR3, the DNA is TGTGCCAGCAGCTTAAACACGCGGCTTAATTCACCCCTCCACTTT. Its translation is CASSLNTRLNSPLHF.

CDR3 region: CAISEPTTGLRDSPLHF. The CDR3 nucleotides read TGTGCCATCAGTGAGCCGACCACAGGGCTCCGGGATTCACCCCTCCACTTT. J is TRBJ1-6 and V is TRBV10-3; possible D gene TRBD1, 6 bases. Looked up from germline, CDR1 is ENHRY and CDR2 is SYGVKD. The length of the CDR3 is 17 residues. V lost 2 bases and J lost 8, with 19 bases in between.

This clone was counted between two and nine times. This chain uses TRBV2 with TRBJ1-1, with unresolved D. The CDR3 runs to 13 residues. Trimming took 1 base from V and 1 from J, leaving 4 bases between them. Germline loops: CDR1 SNHLY, CDR2 FYNNEI. The DNA for the CDR3 is TGTGCCAGCAGTGAAGGGGGGAACACTGAAGCTTTCTTT. This gives the protein CASSEGGNTEAFF.